This T cell receptor (beta chain) was sequenced in a study of T-cell reconstitution after alpha-beta-depleted transplantation in children. Library preparation (for TCRbeta) was performed with unique molecular identifiers. TCRdb re-called the PCR reads through MiXCR, storing one row per CDR3 protein. The repertoire has approximately 430,000 distinct CDR3 sequences, 16% of them found once; the top ten carry approximately 29%. Trimming shortened V by 0 bases and J by 2 bases, and 14 bases separated the two germline ends. The CDR3 runs to 16 residues. The gene calls are TRBV12-3 or TRBV12-4 and TRBJ2-7, with unresolved D. Sequencing used PBMCs, mostly from graft donor cells, obtained 360 days after TCRalphabeta/CD19-depleted stem cell transplant. The receptor was derived from a boy under two years old who had a stem cell transplant for Wiskott-Aldrich syndrome, so the T cells may come from the graft donor. CDR3 in amino acids: CASSLAFVRKAYEQYF. CDR3 in DNA: TGTGCCAGCAGTTTAGCGTTTGTCCGAAAGGCCTACGAGCAGTACTTC.